This T cell receptor beta chain is drawn from a study of cytomegalovirus exposure and HLA in healthy donors. Study conclusions and caveats: From TCR beta sequences, most subjects' HLA-A and HLA-B alleles were reportedly predicted accurately. The likely explanation for a cluster of highly shared sequence variants was sequencing artifact. Apparent HLA restriction characterized most CMV-associated TCR beta chains in a later analysis.

The PCR made use of 60 Vbeta and 13 Jbeta primers. The protocol was immunoSEQ multiplex PCR, while the TCRdb copy is restricted to in-frame clones and leaves out a portion. The table shows about 110,000 clones, with 65% to 75% occurring only once. Germline lookup yields CDR1 SGHAT and CDR2 FQDESV (reference sequence). The CDR3 totals 16 residues. Germline trimming cut 5 bases from V and 8 bases from J; bases unmatched to any gene: 13. A word on this clone: Its antigen is still unknown.

Donors likely had unrecorded immune exposures despite being nominally healthy when sampled. This chain joins TRBV11-1 and TRBJ2-1; 9 nucleotides align to TRBD1. This sequence was found in a man aged 30 to 45 in good health and CMV-seropositive. Sequencing input: PBMCs. The CDR3 region has the DNA TGTGCCAGCAGCCAAGGGGACAGGGAGTTAGTCGATGAGCAGTTCTTC. This codes for CASSQGDRELVDEQFF.